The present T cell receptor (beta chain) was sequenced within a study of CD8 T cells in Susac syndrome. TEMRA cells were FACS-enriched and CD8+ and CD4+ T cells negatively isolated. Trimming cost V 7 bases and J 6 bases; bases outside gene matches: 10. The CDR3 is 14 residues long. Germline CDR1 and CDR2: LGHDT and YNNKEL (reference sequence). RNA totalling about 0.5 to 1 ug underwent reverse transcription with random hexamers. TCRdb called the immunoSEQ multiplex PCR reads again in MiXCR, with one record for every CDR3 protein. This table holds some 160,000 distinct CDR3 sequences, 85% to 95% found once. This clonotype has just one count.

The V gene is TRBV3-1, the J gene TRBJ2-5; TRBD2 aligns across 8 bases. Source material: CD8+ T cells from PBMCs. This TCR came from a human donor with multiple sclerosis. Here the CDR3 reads CASTSGRDRQTQYF. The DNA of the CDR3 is TGTGCCAGCACCTCCGGGAGGGATCGGCAGACCCAGTACTTC.